One and the same sample provided the 20 T cell receptor beta chains below, sequenced in a study of beta chain features in type 1 diabetes. Isolated RNA was reverse transcribed in full, so expressed TCRB transcripts were sequenced. Profiling relied on immunoSEQ multiplex PCR, and the TCRdb table lists in-frame clones only, not all of them. Of around 280,000 clones detected, about 7.8% appear once; the ten largest clones hold roughly 1%. Sequenced input: central memory CD4+ T cells from blood. The receptors come from a woman aged 18-29 years in good health.

This clone appeared a few times. V usage is TRBV29-1 and J usage is TRBJ1-1, with D uncertain. V lost 3 bases, J lost 3 bases, and 11 bases lay in between. This CDR3 region has 13 residues. CDR1 SQVTM and CDR2 ANQGSEA come from the germline V gene. CDR3 sequence: CSVESHWDTEAFF. The DNA for the CDR3 is TGCAGCGTTGAGAGTCATTGGGACACTGAAGCTTTCTTT.

In its sample, this clone was seen a few times. The identical CDR3 is also encoded by other nucleotide sequences in the sample. This chain joins TRBV4-2 and TRBJ2-7; D gene ambiguous. The CDR3 sequence is 15 residues long. Germline CDR1 reads LGHNA; CDR2 reads YNFKEQ. V shed 0 bases and J shed 7 bases, with 16 bases lying between them. Here the CDR3 DNA reads TGTGCCAGCAGCCAAGATGCAGGCCGGGTGGGGGAGCAGTACTTC. Protein sequence: CASSQDAGRVGEQYF.

This clone occurred a few times. The rearrangement links TRBV4-2 to TRBJ2-1; TRBD2 might be the D (5 bases). The CDR3 is made up of 14 amino acids. V lost 3 bases and J 7 bases, leaving 13 bases between the germline ends. The germline V gene has CDR1 LGHNA and CDR2 YNFKEQ. The CDR3 loop reads CASSQYGRTNEQFF. As DNA, the CDR3 is TGTGCCAGCAGCCAGTACGGACGGACTAATGAGCAGTTCTTC.

The genes are TRBV15 and TRBJ2-7; TRBD2 is a possible D gene (6 bases). V was clipped by 5 bases and J by 3 bases, with 8 bases between them. This CDR3 comprises 12 residues. Germline V gene lookup returns CDR1 LNHNV and CDR2 YYDKDF (reference sequence). The CDR3 spells CATSRRDYEQYF. The CDR3 DNA sequence: TGTGCCACCAGCCGGAGGGACTACGAGCAGTACTTC.

This chain connects TRBV7-3 to TRBJ2-3; D not resolved. The V end lost 3 bases, the J end lost 2 bases, and 9 bases lay between the germline ends. CDR1 and CDR2 from the germline V gene are SGHTA and FQGTGA. There are 14 residues in the CDR3. CDR3 amino acids: CASSFLGPTDTQYF. CDR3 nucleotides: TGTGCCAGCAGCTTCCTCGGCCCCACAGATACGCAGTATTTT.

At least ten counts were recorded for this clone. Other DNA sequences in the sample encode the same CDR3. CDR3: CASSLAPVGADTQYF. The CDR3 DNA follows: TGTGCCAGCAGCTTAGCCCCCGTTGGTGCAGATACGCAGTATTTT. V is TRBV7-9 and J is TRBJ2-3, with no clear D. With 0 bases removed from V and 4 bases from J, the gap between germline ends came to 11 bases. There are 15 residues in the CDR3. Germline V gene sequence: CDR1 SEHNR, CDR2 FQNEAQ (reference sequence).

There are many counts of this clone. Different DNA sequences within this sample yield the same CDR3. The chain links TRBV5-6 to TRBJ1-2; D ambiguous. Germline V CDR1 and CDR2: SGHDT, YYEEEE. Trimming pared 0 bases from V and 0 bases from J, leaving 3 bases between. The CDR3 is 13 residues long. The DNA for the CDR3 is TGTGCCAGCAGCTTGGGGGCTAACTATGGCTACACCTTC. Protein: CASSLGANYGYTF.

This clone was counted between two and nine times. This sequence joins TRBV7-9 and TRBJ1-1; D is unresolved. Germline values: CDR1 SEHNR, CDR2 FQNEAQ (reference sequence). The CDR3 extends over 13 amino acids. The germline V and J ends were trimmed by 2 bases and 5 bases, with 9 bases remaining between them. The CDR3 DNA follows: TGTGCCAGCAGCTTATCATCGGGGACTGAAGCTTTCTTT. Protein: CASSLSSGTEAFF.

This clone was counted between two and nine times. The chain has TRBV4-1 and TRBJ2-3, with D tentatively TRBD1 or TRBD2 (6 bases each). The CDR3 is 17 amino acids. V was trimmed by 1 base and J by 2 bases, leaving 16 bases between them. Germline V gene lookup returns CDR1 MGHRA and CDR2 YSYEKL. CDR3 sequence: CASSQVGGHHPTDTQYF. CDR3 coding DNA: TGCGCCAGCAGCCAAGTTGGGGGGCACCATCCCACAGATACGCAGTATTTT.

This clone was observed a handful of times. CDR3 coding DNA: TGCGCCAGCAGCTACCTATCAGGGGGGGGCGAAGCTTTCTTT. It yields the protein CASSYLSGGGEAFF. The genes are TRBV5-1 and TRBJ1-1, with 7 bases identical to TRBD1. CDR1 is SGHRS and CDR2 is YFSETQ in the germline V gene. The CDR3 is 14 amino acids. J gave up 8 bases and V 3 bases, and 10 bases lay outside the gene matches.

As concerns this clone: A far larger clone differs by one base, so this is likely a read error. The chain recombines TRBV5-5 with TRBJ1-2; no firm D call. The V and J ends lost 4 bases and 0 bases respectively, with 10 bases between them. This CDR3 has 14 residues. CDR1 is SGHKS, CDR2 YYEKEE, per germline (reference sequence). CDR3: CASSRTDPNYGYTF. CDR3 coding DNA: TGTGCCAGCAGCCGGACGGATCCTAACTATGGCTACACCTTC.

This chain links TRBV18 with TRBJ2-3; TRBD2 is a possible D gene (6 bases). The CDR3 has 15 amino acids. V gave up 5 bases and J gave up 3 bases, with 15 bases separating them. From germline, CDR1 is KGHSH and CDR2 LQKENI. The DNA of the CDR3 is TGTGCCAGCTCAACGTGGACCGGAGGGACAGATACGCAGTATTTT. As protein: CASSTWTGGTDTQYF.

V gene TRBV11-2 combines with J gene TRBJ2-2, with TRBD2 identical over 10 bases. CDR1 is SGHAT, CDR2 FQNNGV, per germline. Trimming took 0 bases from V and 0 from J; bases not matched to a gene: 10. This CDR3 has 20 amino acids. The CDR3 region is CASSLEGRSSGGSNTGELFF. CDR3 nucleotide sequence: TGTGCCAGCAGCTTAGAAGGGCGTTCTAGCGGGGGATCGAACACCGGGGAGCTGTTTTTT.

This clone has only a few counts. This chain connects TRBV6-1 to TRBJ2-7, with D uncertain. Germline V gene lookup returns CDR1 MNHNS and CDR2 SASEGT. This CDR3 has 13 residues. With 1 base removed from V and 5 bases from J, the gap between germline ends came to 9 bases. In DNA, the CDR3 is TGTGCCAGCAGTGAAGGAAGGGTGGACGAGCAGTACTTC. This encodes CASSEGRVDEQYF.

The genes are TRBV27 and TRBJ2-7; TRBD2 agrees at 10 bases. This CDR3 has 17 residues. Germline V gives CDR1 MNHEY, CDR2 SMNVEV (reference sequence). V lost 7 bases, J lost 0 bases, and 12 bases stayed unmatched. The CDR3 DNA follows: TGTGCCAGCATGTCGGGACTAGCGCCCATGAGCTCCTACGAGCAGTACTTC. This gives the protein CASMSGLAPMSSYEQYF.

In this sample, this clone turned up a few times. This rearrangement joins TRBV7-2 to TRBJ1-5, with 10 bases fitting TRBD1. Germline V gene data show CDR1 as SGHTA and CDR2 as FQGNSA. Losses at the gene ends were 5 bases for V and 3 bases for J; bases not matched to a gene: 7. The CDR3 contains 16 residues. The CDR3 coding sequence is TGTGCCAGCAGCGCCGGACAGGGGGACCCCAATCAGCCCCAGCATTTT. This codes for CASSAGQGDPNQPQHF.

The gene calls are TRBV11-2 and TRBJ2-5, with a weak D call TRBD1 (5 bases). Per the germline V gene, CDR1 is SGHAT and CDR2 is FQNNGV. Trimming shortened V by 0 bases and J by 8 bases, and 7 bases separated the two germline ends. This CDR3 spans 12 amino acids. CDR3 sequence (DNA): TGTGCCAGCAGCTTAGAAGGGGCTACCCAGTACTTC. It encodes CASSLEGATQYF.

V and J are TRBV7-3 and TRBJ2-5, with D unclear. There are 8 residues in the CDR3. The germline V gene has CDR1 SGHTA and CDR2 FQGTGA. The CDR3 sequence is CPQRAQYF. CDR3 coding DNA: TGTCCTCAAAGGGCCCAGTACTTC.

This clone was observed a handful of times. The CDR3 loop is CASSFRGTRSYNEQFF. CDR3 in DNA: TGTGCCAGCAGCTTCAGAGGGACCCGCTCCTACAATGAGCAGTTCTTC. The chain recombines TRBV7-3 with TRBJ2-1; TRBD1 or TRBD2 may be the D gene (5 bases each). The V end lost 3 bases, the J end lost 0 bases, and 12 bases lay between the germline ends. CDR1 is SGHTA and CDR2 is FQGTGA in the germline V gene. This CDR3 is built from 16 residues.

The V and J genes are TRBV5-1 and TRBJ2-1; D is unclear. With 4 bases removed from V and 0 bases from J, the gap between germline ends came to 8 bases. Germline V gives CDR1 SGHRS, CDR2 YFSETQ. The CDR3 loop spans 14 amino acids. Written as DNA, the CDR3 is TGCGCCAGCAGCCTACAGAGCTCCTACAATGAGCAGTTCTTC. Translated, it gives CASSLQSSYNEQFF.